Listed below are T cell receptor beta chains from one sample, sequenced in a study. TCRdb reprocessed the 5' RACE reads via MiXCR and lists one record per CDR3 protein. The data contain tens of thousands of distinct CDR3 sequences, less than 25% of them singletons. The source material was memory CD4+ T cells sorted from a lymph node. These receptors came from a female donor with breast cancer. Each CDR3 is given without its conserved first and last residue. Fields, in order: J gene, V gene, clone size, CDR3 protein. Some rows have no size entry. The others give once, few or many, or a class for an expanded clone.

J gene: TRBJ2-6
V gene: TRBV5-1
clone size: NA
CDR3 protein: ASSPSFDSGANVLT

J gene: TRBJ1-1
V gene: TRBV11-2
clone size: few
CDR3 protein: ASSPRLNTEAF

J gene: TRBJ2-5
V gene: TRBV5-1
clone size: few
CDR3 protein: ASSLLGRGGPETQY

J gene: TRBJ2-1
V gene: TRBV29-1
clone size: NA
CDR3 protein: SVDAGYNEQF

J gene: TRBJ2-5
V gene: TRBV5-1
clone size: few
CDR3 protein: ASSLGKTQY

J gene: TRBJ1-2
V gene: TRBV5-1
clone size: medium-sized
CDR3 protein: ASSLEVGTVDGYT

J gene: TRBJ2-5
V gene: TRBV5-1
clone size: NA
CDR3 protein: ASSLSAGAQETQY

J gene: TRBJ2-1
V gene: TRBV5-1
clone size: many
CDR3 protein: ASSSGLAGGNEQF

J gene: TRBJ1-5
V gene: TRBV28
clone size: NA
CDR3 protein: ASSFNREQPQH

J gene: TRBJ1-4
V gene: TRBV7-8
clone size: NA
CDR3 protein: ASSREEKLF

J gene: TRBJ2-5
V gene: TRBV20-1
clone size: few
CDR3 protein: SARDAQGDETQY

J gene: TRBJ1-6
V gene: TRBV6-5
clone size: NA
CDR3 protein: ASSYSLIPGTGHSPLH

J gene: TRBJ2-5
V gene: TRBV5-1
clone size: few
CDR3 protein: ASSVDLFETQY